Sequencing of this T cell receptor beta chain was carried out in a study of cytomegalovirus exposure and HLA in healthy donors. CDR1 is MNHNS, CDR2 SASEGT, per germline. The CDR3 is 14 amino acids. V was cut by 6 bases and J by 2 bases, with 10 bases left in between. The PCR employed 60 Vbeta primers together with 13 Jbeta primers. Repertoires were generated with immunoSEQ multiplex PCR, while TCRdb's copy carries only in-frame clones and drops some. The sample comprises 150,000 to 200,000 clones, 70% to 80% of which are singletons, and around 1% rests with the top ten. Comment on this clone: Its target is unknown.

Study-wide results and caveats: In a later analysis, compared with equally common non-associated chains, HLA-associated beta chains were more expanded. The presence/absence work took it that sequencing depth was about the same across donors. Later work associated over 15,000 TCR beta sequences with HLA alleles at 0.05 false discovery rate. In a later analysis, TCR beta V- and J-gene trimming showed a link to a missense DCLRE1C variant.

The source of this sequence is a woman aged 40 to 50 in good health and CMV-seronegative. Sequencing was done on a sample of PBMCs. The genes are TRBV6-1 and TRBJ1-4; D possibly corresponds to TRBD1 (5 bases). CDR3 nucleotides: TGTGCCAGCAGAAGGGAGGGGACTAATGAAAAACTGTTTTTT. Translating gives CASRREGTNEKLFF.